One and the same sample provided the 32 T cell receptor beta chains below, sequenced in a study of cytomegalovirus exposure and HLA in healthy donors. The PCR made use of 60 Vbeta and 13 Jbeta primers. The assay was immunoSEQ multiplex PCR, and TCRdb's table has in-frame clones only and misses some. The sample consists of roughly 130,000 clones, roughly 80% of them appearing once. Sequencing used PBMCs. Every receptor here comes from a young man in good health and CMV-seronegative.

This chain joins TRBV18 and TRBJ2-7; 11 nucleotides agree with TRBD1. Germline CDR1 and CDR2: KGHSH and LQKENI. The J segment lost 4 bases and the V segment lost 4 bases, leaving 6 bases of the junction unmatched. The CDR3 extends over 15 amino acids. The CDR3 DNA is TGTGCCAGCTCACTGGGACAGGGGGGTATGTACGAGCAGTACTTC. Encoded protein: CASSLGQGGMYEQYF.

V is TRBV9 and J is TRBJ2-5; TRBD2 is a possible D gene (6 bases). This CDR3 has 14 amino acids. Germline V gene data show CDR1 as SGDLS and CDR2 as YYNGEE. The V gene lost 3 bases and the J gene lost 7 bases, with 16 bases spanning the gap. The CDR3 reads CASSDGGPAATQYF. The CDR3 nucleotides are TGTGCCAGCAGCGACGGGGGACCTGCGGCGACCCAGTACTTC.

The chain has TRBV7-2 and TRBJ1-6; TRBD1 matches at 8 bases. CDR1 and CDR2 (germline): SGHTA, FQGNSA. After removal of 3 bases from V and 9 bases from J, the junction contained 10 bases not matched to a gene. The CDR3 contains 16 residues. The CDR3 nucleotides read TGTGCCAGCAGCTTGTCCGGGACAGGATTTATTTCACCCCTCCACTTT. This gives the protein CASSLSGTGFISPLHF.

The V call is TRBV7-9, the J call TRBJ1-1; maybe TRBD1 (6 bases). Germline lookup yields CDR1 SEHNR and CDR2 FQNEAQ (reference sequence). V lost 8 bases, J lost 3 bases, and 10 bases lay in between. The CDR3 length is 12 residues. CDR3 residues: CASLGGDTEAFF. CDR3 in DNA: TGTGCCAGCTTAGGGGGAGACACTGAAGCTTTCTTT.

This clone showed up just a few times. The chain employs TRBV7-9 and TRBJ1-1; the D is unclear. The CDR3 contains 13 residues. Germline values: CDR1 SEHNR, CDR2 FQNEAQ (reference sequence). Trimming left V 1 base short and J 1 base short, with 4 bases between. The CDR3 sequence: CASSLEANTEAFF. Written as DNA, the CDR3 is TGTGCCAGCAGCTTAGAAGCGAACACTGAAGCTTTCTTT.

CDR3 sequence (DNA): TGTGCCAGTAGGACCCAAAACCGGGACAGGGTTCAGCCCCAGCATTTT. As protein: CASRTQNRDRVQPQHF. The genes are TRBV19 and TRBJ1-5; TRBD1 aligns across 9 bases. Germline values: CDR1 LNHDA, CDR2 SQIVND (reference sequence). The CDR3 consists of 16 residues. The V and J ends lost 6 bases and 6 bases, in that order; junction bases with no gene match: 12.

V is TRBV7-2 and J is TRBJ2-1, with TRBD1 matching 8 bases. The germline CDR1 and CDR2 sequences are SGHTA and FQGNSA. V lost 3 bases and J lost 7; bases outside the gene matches: 8. CDR3 length: 15 residues. CDR3 residues: CASSLGQATGNEQFF. CDR3 nucleotide sequence: TGTGCCAGCAGCTTGGGACAGGCGACTGGAAATGAGCAGTTCTTC.

As DNA, the CDR3 is TGTGCCAGCAGTTATTTCGGTGAAGCTTTCTTT. Encoded protein: CASSYFGEAFF. The chain is built from TRBV6-5 and TRBJ1-1, with D unclear. Germline-derived CDR1 and CDR2 are MNHEY and SVGAGI. V lost 3 bases, J lost 7 bases, and 6 bases lay in between. The CDR3 loop spans 11 amino acids.

The chain links TRBV7-2 to TRBJ1-4; 9 nucleotides match TRBD1. The CDR3 runs to 15 residues. V gave up 1 base and J gave up 7 bases; unmatched junction bases: 4. From germline, CDR1 is SGHTA and CDR2 FQGNSA. The chain's CDR3 is CASSLVPGQGEKLFF. Here the CDR3 DNA reads TGTGCCAGCAGCTTAGTTCCGGGACAGGGTGAAAAACTGTTTTTT.

The CDR3 protein is CSAIGDGYTF. CDR3 nucleotides: TGCAGTGCCATAGGGGATGGCTACACCTTC. The rearrangement uses TRBV20-1 and TRBJ1-2; TRBD1 might be the D (5 bases). Germline CDR1 DFQATT, CDR2 SNEGSKA (reference sequence). V was clipped by 6 bases and J by 6 bases, with 8 bases between them. The CDR3 contains 10 residues.

The V gene is TRBV6-6, the J gene TRBJ2-7, with TRBD1 matching 7 bases. This CDR3 spans 13 amino acids. Looked up from germline, CDR1 is MNHNY and CDR2 is SVGAGI (reference sequence). Trimming at V came to 5 bases and at J to 11 bases, leaving 12 bases not matched to a gene. CDR3 nucleotide sequence: TGTGCCAGCAGTGCCCAGGGGGTTCGGTCGGAGTACTTC. This gives the protein CASSAQGVRSEYF.

The chain carries TRBV5-6 and TRBJ2-7, with TRBD1 matching 9 bases. V gave up 6 bases and J gave up 3 bases; unmatched junction bases: 10. The CDR3 length is 15 residues. Germline CDR1 is SGHDT and CDR2 is YYEEEE. CDR3 nucleotides: TGTGCCAGCATCTCAGACAGGGGGGAAGGCTACGAGCAGTACTTC. Translated: CASISDRGEGYEQYF.

CDR3 protein: CASSLEMTGFTEAFF. CDR3 DNA sequence: TGTGCCAGCAGCTTGGAAATGACAGGGTTCACTGAAGCTTTCTTT. This chain links TRBV5-5 with TRBJ1-1; 7 bases align to TRBD1. The CDR3 is 15 amino acids. V lost 0 bases to trimming and J lost 4 bases; unmatched junction nucleotides: 6. CDR1 and CDR2 from the germline V gene are SGHKS and YYEKEE (reference sequence).

This clone was seen more than once but under ten times. The genes are TRBV5-1 and TRBJ2-7; TRBD2 matches 7 bases. The germline V gene has CDR1 SGHRS and CDR2 YFSETQ. The CDR3 spans 14 residues. Trimming cost V 2 bases and J 7 bases; bases outside gene matches: 9. CDR3 amino acids: CASSLLPQGLEQYF. The CDR3 DNA reads as TGCGCCAGCAGCTTACTCCCCCAGGGACTAGAGCAGTACTTC.

The gene calls are TRBV15 and TRBJ1-2; a possible D gene is TRBD1 (5 bases). The CDR3 contains 14 residues. V lost 9 bases, J lost 0 bases, and 14 bases lay in between. Germline V lookup: CDR1 LNHNV, CDR2 YYDKDF (reference sequence). The CDR3 DNA reads as TGTGCCACATCCAATGCGGGGGCTAACTATGGCTACACCTTC. Protein: CATSNAGANYGYTF.

The chain joins TRBV18 to TRBJ2-7; D possibly corresponds to TRBD2 (5 bases). V dropped 3 bases and J dropped 2 bases, with 5 bases sitting between them. Germline CDR1 and CDR2: KGHSH and LQKENI. This CDR3 has 12 residues. The CDR3 DNA is TGTGCCAGCTCACCCGGGACCTACGAGCAGTACTTC. Encoded protein: CASSPGTYEQYF.

This chain joins TRBV19 and TRBJ2-1; D is possibly TRBD1 (6 bases). V lost 3 bases and J lost 0, with 9 bases in between. Germline V lookup: CDR1 LNHDA, CDR2 SQIVND (reference sequence). The CDR3 is made up of 15 amino acids. CDR3 amino acids: CASSITGSSYNEQFF. In nucleotides, the CDR3 is TGTGCCAGTAGTATTACAGGGAGCTCCTACAATGAGCAGTTCTTC.

The chain carries TRBV6-1 and TRBJ2-5; possible D gene TRBD1, 6 bases. Trimming cost V 8 bases and J 9 bases, with 13 bases left between them. The germline CDR1 and CDR2 sequences are MNHNS and SASEGT. CDR3 length: 11 amino acids. CDR3 sequence: CASGGDGAQYF. DNA for the CDR3: TGTGCCAGCGGGGGCGACGGGGCCCAGTACTTC.

This rearrangement joins TRBV12-5 to TRBJ2-2; tentatively, D is TRBD1 (6 bases). The V end was cut by 6 bases, the J end by 2 bases, with 10 bases between. There are 14 residues in the CDR3. Germline assignment: CDR1 LGHNT and CDR2 FRNRAP. CDR3 sequence reads: CASGRRGNTGELFF. DNA for the CDR3: TGTGCTAGTGGACGCAGGGGAAACACCGGGGAGCTGTTTTTT.

The chain combines TRBV6-4 with TRBJ1-2; 10 bases are a match to TRBD1. The ends lost 2 bases at V and 4 bases at J; junction bases unmatched: 4. Germline lookup yields CDR1 MRHNA and CDR2 SNTAGT. The length of the CDR3 is 15 residues. The CDR3 loop is CASSDVGTGAYGYTF. DNA of the CDR3: TGTGCCAGCAGTGACGTCGGGACAGGGGCCTATGGCTACACCTTC.

This clone showed up just a few times. J is TRBJ2-1 and V is TRBV21-1; no check of the table's D call, TRBD1, against the DNA was made. TRBV21-1 corresponds to a pseudogene. The length of the CDR3 is 15 residues. The CDR3 DNA reads TGTGCCAGCAACTGGGACAGGGGGCTCCCCAATGAGCAGTTCTTC. Translating gives CASNWDRGLPNEQFF.

The chain combines TRBV5-4 with TRBJ1-1, with a possible D match to TRBD1 (6 bases). CDR1 is SGHNT and CDR2 is YYREEE in the germline V gene (reference sequence). V lost 4 bases and J 7 bases, leaving 17 bases between the germline ends. The CDR3 contains 14 residues. Here the CDR3 DNA reads TGTGCCAGCAGCCAAGGGGGGGGGCTCGGTGAAGCTTTCTTT. This codes for CASSQGGGLGEAFF.

The chain employs TRBV6-6 and TRBJ1-1; the D gene is possibly TRBD1 (6 bases). V lost 2 bases and J 1 base, leaving 14 bases between the germline ends. The CDR3 covers 16 residues. CDR1 and CDR2 (germline): MNHNY, SVGAGI (reference sequence). CDR3: CASSYGYRVGNTEAFF. Written as DNA, the CDR3 is TGTGCCAGCAGTTACGGGTACAGGGTTGGGAACACTGAAGCTTTCTTT.

The CDR3 region has the DNA TGTGCCAGCAGGGAGGACAGCCCAGGGCAGTACTTC. It encodes CASREDSPGQYF. The chain links TRBV2 to TRBJ2-7; D is perhaps TRBD1 (6 bases). Germline values: CDR1 SNHLY, CDR2 FYNNEI. V lost 6 bases to trimming and J lost 9 bases, with 15 bases between them. This CDR3 has 12 residues.

The rearrangement uses TRBV29-1 and TRBJ2-7; D is undetermined. Trimming removed 1 base at V and 3 bases at J, with 10 bases between. The CDR3 has 13 amino acids. Germline V gene lookup returns CDR1 SQVTM and CDR2 ANQGSEA. This CDR3 reads CSVEVGVHYEQYF. The CDR3 bases are TGCAGCGTTGAAGTAGGAGTCCACTACGAGCAGTACTTC.

This clone was seen just once. The CDR3 nucleotides are TGTGCCAGCGCCTCTAGCGGGGGGTTAAGGGAGCAGTTCTTC. Translating it yields CASASSGGLREQFF. This chain uses TRBV2 with TRBJ2-1, with TRBD2 matching 11 bases. Germline V gene sequence: CDR1 SNHLY, CDR2 FYNNEI. Trimming took 8 bases from V and 10 from J; bases not matched to a gene: 10. The CDR3 has 14 residues.

The chain combines TRBV25-1 with TRBJ1-3, with 7 positions matching TRBD1. Losses at the gene ends were 9 bases for V and 4 bases for J; bases not matched to a gene: 3. Per the germline V gene, CDR1 is MGHDK and CDR2 is SYGVNS. CDR3 length: 12 amino acids. The CDR3 is CASTGQGNTIYF. The CDR3 DNA is TGTGCCAGTACGGGACAGGGAAACACCATATATTTT.

The rearrangement uses TRBV4-2 and TRBJ2-1; TRBD2 matches 12 bases. CDR1 is LGHNA, CDR2 YNFKEQ, per germline. The trim removed 4 bases at V and 5 bases at J, leaving 3 bases unmatched. This CDR3 has 15 residues. The CDR3 sequence: CASSPLAGGNNEQFF. The CDR3 bases are TGTGCCAGCAGCCCTCTAGCGGGGGGGAACAATGAGCAGTTCTTC.

This clone was seen a handful of times. The genes are TRBV4-2 and TRBJ1-5; D call uncertain. Trimming shortened V by 1 base and J by 10 bases, and 8 bases separated the two germline ends. From germline, CDR1 is LGHNA and CDR2 YNFKEQ. This CDR3 contains 12 residues. CDR3: CASSQGGPPQHF. CDR3 DNA sequence: TGTGCCAGCAGCCAAGGAGGCCCACCCCAGCATTTT.

V is TRBV9 and J is TRBJ2-7; D may be TRBD2 (7 bases). The ends were cut back, 3 bases at V and 2 bases at J, with 12 bases in the middle. Germline V gives CDR1 SGDLS, CDR2 YYNGEE. This CDR3 is 14 amino acids long. CDR3 region: CASSEGGTPYEQYF. CDR3 nucleotide sequence: TGTGCCAGCAGCGAGGGGGGGACACCCTACGAGCAGTACTTC.

The chain couples TRBV5-4 to TRBJ1-1, with a possible D match to TRBD1 (5 bases). The germline V gene has CDR1 SGHNT and CDR2 YYREEE (reference sequence). This CDR3 has 13 amino acids. V lost 4 bases and J 1 base, leaving 8 bases between the germline ends. Written as DNA, the CDR3 is TGTGCCAGCAGCCGCAGGGAGAACACTGAAGCTTTCTTT. Protein: CASSRRENTEAFF.

This sequence joins TRBV27 and TRBJ2-7; D might be TRBD2 (5 bases). The CDR3 sequence is 16 residues long. Trimming removed 2 bases from V and 0 bases from J, with 14 bases in between. Germline V CDR1 and CDR2: MNHEY, SMNVEV (reference sequence). CDR3 sequence reads: CASSLIIGTSSYEQYF. Written as DNA, the CDR3 is TGTGCCAGCAGTTTAATTATAGGTACTAGCTCCTACGAGCAGTACTTC.